Described below is a single T cell receptor (beta chain) sequence and its context. This record belongs to a study of CD8+ T cells in alopecia areata. Described treatment: oral pan-JAK inhibitor, 5-10 mg twice daily. The study team obtained lesional scalp punch biopsies and peripheral blood from alopecia areata patients. V dropped 4 bases and J dropped 9 bases, with 16 bases sitting between them. Germline V gene lookup returns CDR1 SGHDN and CDR2 FVKESK. The CDR3 covers 15 residues. Sequencing templates came from extracted RNA that was reverse transcribed into cDNA. The assay was immunoSEQ multiplex PCR, and TCRdb's table has in-frame clones only and misses some. The table lists around 200,000 clones, around 50% of them singletons.

V and J are TRBV14 and TRBJ1-6; D is ambiguous. The sequencing used CD8+ T cells sorted from blood, collected at week 24, from a patient treated with tofacitinib. The origin of this receptor is a human donor with alopecia areata. CDR3 bases: TGTGCCAGCAGCCCCTTTTTGGGGTCAACTTCACCCCTCCACTTT. It encodes CASSPFLGSTSPLHF.